This record concerns one T cell receptor (beta chain) sequence. Its target is not known. The assay was immunoSEQ multiplex PCR, and TCRdb's table has in-frame clones only and misses some. The sample consists of 95,000 to 100,000 clones, about nine tenths of them appearing once. The entry originates in a study of siplizumab effects on memory and regulatory T cells. Whole-study findings and limits: The drug siplizumab significantly decreased the alloreactive sequences that could be traced to unstimulated CD4+ memory cells. Proliferating Tregs' suppressive function in siplizumab cultures went unconfirmed. Assignment to unstimulated subsets succeeded for only a minor fraction of the alloreactive clones.

The CDR3 consists of 14 residues. Trimming shortened V by 6 bases and J by 1 base, and 13 bases separated the two germline ends. Germline CDR1 and CDR2: MNHNY and SVGAGI (reference sequence). Source material: non-Treg CD4+ T cells sorted from blood. This sequence originates from a human donor in good health. The chain joins TRBV6-6 to TRBJ2-7; D may match TRBD1 or TRBD2 (6 bases each). CDR3 loop: CASRGIGGSYEQYF. Written as DNA, the CDR3 is TGTGCCAGCAGGGGGATAGGGGGGTCCTACGAGCAGTACTTC.